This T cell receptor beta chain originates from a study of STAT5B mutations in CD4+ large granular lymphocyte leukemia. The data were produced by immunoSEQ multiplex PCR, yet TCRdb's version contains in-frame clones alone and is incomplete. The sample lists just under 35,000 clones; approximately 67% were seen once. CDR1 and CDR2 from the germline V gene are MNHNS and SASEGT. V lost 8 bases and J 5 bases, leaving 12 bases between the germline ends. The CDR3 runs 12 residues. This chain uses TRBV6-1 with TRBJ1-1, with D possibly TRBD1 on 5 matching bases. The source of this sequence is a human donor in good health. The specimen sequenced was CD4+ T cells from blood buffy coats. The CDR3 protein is CASGREGTEAFF. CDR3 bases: TGTGCCAGCGGCCGAGAGGGGACTGAAGCTTTCTTT.